Below, 30 T cell receptor beta chains from the same sample are listed, as sequenced in a study of T cells in Graves' hyperthyroidism and ophthalmopathy (dated by TCRdb to the late 2010s). Library construction relied on multiplex PCR. The listed sequencing device is Illumina HiSeq 2000. TCR beta CDR3 regions were amplified from RNA transcripts. A first-round RT-PCR of the TCR CDR3 used the HTBI primer set with the Qiagen OneStep RT-PCR kit. TCRdb took the public reads, trimmed them with fastp at Q25, ran MiXCR for clone calling and kept in-frame beta chains. Identical CDR3 proteins give one entry, which carries the most common genes and DNA. The sample records 500,000 to 750,000 distinct CDR3 sequences, about 15% of which are singletons. The ten largest clones add up to about 7% of the sample. Sequenced material: blood. These receptors were obtained from a woman aged 25 to 45 with Graves' hyperthyroidism.

V gene TRBV7-9 combines with J gene TRBJ2-7; no definite D call. The ends were cut back, 1 base at V and 6 bases at J, with 10 bases in the middle. The germline V gene encodes CDR1 SEHNR and CDR2 FQNEAQ (reference sequence). This CDR3 has 13 residues. CDR3 in DNA: TGTGCCAGCAGCTTAGGGGATCCGGGCGAGCAGTACTTC. Translated, it gives CASSLGDPGEQYF.

At least ten counts were recorded for this clonotype. The chain links TRBV6-1 to TRBJ2-5; TRBD2 matches at 13 bases. Unmatched junction bases numbered 14, after V lost 6 bases and J lost 1 base. Germline CDR1 is MNHNS and CDR2 is SASEGT. The CDR3 is 19 amino acids. CDR3 DNA sequence: TGTGCCAGCAGAAGGACTAGCGGGAGAGGAGGTGGCTCCCAAGAGACCCAGTACTTC. Translated, it gives CASRRTSGRGGGSQETQYF.

This clonotype was counted at least ten times. V gene TRBV7-2 combines with J gene TRBJ2-1; D is perhaps TRBD1 or TRBD2 (5 bases each). The CDR3 covers 15 residues. V lost 2 bases to trimming and J lost 6 bases, with 14 bases between them. The germline V gene has CDR1 SGHTA and CDR2 FQGNSA. CDR3: CASSLKRGVFNEQFF. The DNA of the CDR3 is TGTGCCAGCAGCTTAAAGAGAGGGGTCTTCAATGAGCAGTTCTTC.

The chain links TRBV28 to TRBJ2-5, with 8 bases lining up with TRBD2. CDR3 size: 16 residues. Germline CDR1 and CDR2: MDHEN and SYDVKM. Unmatched junction bases numbered 6, after V lost 2 bases and J lost 1 base. The CDR3 nucleotides read TGTGCCAGCAGTTTAGAGCTAGCGGGTATCCAAGAGACCCAGTACTTC. This sequence encodes CASSLELAGIQETQYF.

Comment on this clonotype: A read error may be the cause here, since a much bigger clone is one base away. The genes are TRBV18 and TRBJ1-1; 7 positions agree with TRBD1. This CDR3 is 14 amino acids long. Looked up from germline, CDR1 is KGHSH and CDR2 is LQKENI. The V and J ends lost 6 bases and 4 bases, in that order; junction bases with no gene match: 8. CDR3 sequence (DNA): TGTGCCAGCTCTGAGGGGGCCTGGGGCACTGAAGCTTTCTTT. It is translated as CASSEGAWGTEAFF.

This clonotype appeared many times. The chain joins TRBV7-2 to TRBJ2-3; 9 bases are shared with TRBD1. The V segment lost 3 bases and the J segment 4 bases; nucleotides outside the gene matches: 2. The CDR3 is 14 residues long. Germline V CDR1 and CDR2: SGHTA, FQGNSA. The CDR3 DNA reads as TGTGCCAGCAGCTTCAACAGGGGGCCAGATACGCAGTATTTT. Protein sequence: CASSFNRGPDTQYF.

This clonotype was seen only once. A much larger clone differs from this one at a single base, so this may be a read error. The chain is built from TRBV7-9 and TRBJ2-5, with D perhaps TRBD2 (6 bases). Trimming shortened V by 0 bases and J by 0 bases, and 11 bases separated the two germline ends. This CDR3 contains 16 residues. The V gene's germline CDR1 is SEHNR and CDR2 FQNEAQ (reference sequence). Here the CDR3 DNA reads TGTGCCAGCAGCTTAGCCTTCGGGGGTCACCAAGAGACCCAGTACTTC. It translates to CASSLAFGGHQETQYF.

The sample holds many counts of this clonotype. The chain employs TRBV13 and TRBJ2-1, with 10 bases that match TRBD2. Germline lookup yields CDR1 PRHDT and CDR2 FYEKMQ (reference sequence). V was clipped by 8 bases and J by 5 bases; unmatched bases: 9. CDR3 length: 15 amino acids. CDR3 nucleotides: TGTGCCAGCGGAACGGGTCTAGCGGGAGACAATGAGCAGTTCTTC. It encodes CASGTGLAGDNEQFF.

The V gene is TRBV20-1, the J gene TRBJ1-5; 8 bases agree with TRBD1. Germline V gene sequence: CDR1 DFQATT, CDR2 SNEGSKA (reference sequence). Trimming took 6 bases from V and 0 from J; bases not matched to a gene: 4. The CDR3 contains 14 residues. The CDR3 is CSAWTGSSNQPQHF. The CDR3, as DNA: TGCAGTGCCTGGACAGGGTCTAGCAATCAGCCCCAGCATTTT.

This clonotype was detected many times. The CDR3: CASSQPGQGTRTGTQYF. CDR3 nucleotides: TGTGCCAGCAGCCAACCGGGACAGGGTACGAGGACAGGGACGCAGTATTTT. This chain joins TRBV5-6 and TRBJ2-3; 9 bases are shared with TRBD1. CDR3 length: 17 residues. From germline, CDR1 is SGHDT and CDR2 YYEEEE. Trimming took 4 bases from V and 9 from J; bases not matched to a gene: 18.

This clonotype was observed at least ten times. The chain is built from TRBV5-1 and TRBJ2-1; 9 bases line up with TRBD2. The ends lost 3 bases at V and 7 bases at J; junction bases unmatched: 11. Germline V lookup: CDR1 SGHRS, CDR2 YFSETQ. CDR3 size: 16 residues. CDR3 loop: CASSWLAGERENEQFF. CDR3 sequence (DNA): TGCGCCAGCAGCTGGTTAGCGGGAGAGAGGGAGAATGAGCAGTTCTTC.

This clonotype occurred a few times. The chain recombines TRBV29-1 with TRBJ2-1; 7 nucleotides agree with TRBD2. The CDR3 is 16 amino acids. The V segment lost 6 bases and the J segment 0 bases; nucleotides outside the gene matches: 11. Per the germline V gene, CDR1 is SQVTM and CDR2 is ANQGSEA. The CDR3 loop reads CSVEIGRETSYNEQFF. CDR3 bases: TGCAGCGTGGAAATCGGGCGGGAGACCTCCTACAATGAGCAGTTCTTC.

This clonotype was recorded at least ten times. V gene TRBV6-1 combines with J gene TRBJ2-1, with 10 positions matching TRBD1. This CDR3 contains 13 residues. Per the germline V gene, CDR1 is MNHNS and CDR2 is SASEGT. The V gene end was trimmed by 6 bases and the J gene end by 8 bases; junction bases not matched to a gene: 4. CDR3 amino acids: CASRRDRGDEQFF. As DNA, the CDR3 is TGTGCCAGCAGACGGGACAGGGGCGATGAGCAGTTCTTC.

The chain recombines TRBV28 with TRBJ2-2, with 12 bases fitting TRBD2. V dropped 5 bases and J dropped 4; count of bases not matched to a gene: 8. This CDR3 has 17 residues. Germline V gene sequence: CDR1 MDHEN, CDR2 SYDVKM. The CDR3, as DNA: TGTGCCAGCAGTCCTAGGACTAGCGGGATAGGCACCGGGGAGCTGTTTTTT. It yields the protein CASSPRTSGIGTGELFF.

This clonotype was seen many times. CDR3 region: CASRDRGRPNTYEQYF. DNA of the CDR3: TGTGCCAGCAGGGACAGGGGGCGACCGAACACCTACGAGCAGTACTTC. The chain carries TRBV2 and TRBJ2-7, with TRBD1 matching over 11 bases. V trimming: 6 bases; J trimming: 2 bases; junction bases outside the gene matches: 9. The length of the CDR3 is 16 residues. Germline CDR1 SNHLY, CDR2 FYNNEI.

In this sample, this clonotype turned up many times. V is TRBV11-2 and J is TRBJ2-7; D gene unclear. Trimming shortened V by 5 bases and J by 4 bases, and 12 bases separated the two germline ends. Germline V gene lookup returns CDR1 SGHAT and CDR2 FQNNGV. This CDR3 spans 13 amino acids. The CDR3 DNA follows: TGTGCCAGCAGCCACGGCGTACTGTACGAGCAGTACTTC. This translates into CASSHGVLYEQYF.

The V gene is TRBV13, the J gene TRBJ2-7; no definite D call. This CDR3 region has 18 residues. Germline loops: CDR1 PRHDT, CDR2 FYEKMQ (reference sequence). V was pared by 0 bases and J by 1 base, with 19 bases between. CDR3 nucleotide sequence: TGTGCCAGCAGCTTAGGGCGACGGAATGGTCCTGAATCCTACGAGCAGTACTTC. The encoded protein is CASSLGRRNGPESYEQYF.

This clonotype was recorded at least ten times. This chain's CDR3 is CASSQVTYEQYF. The CDR3 nucleotides are TGTGCCAGCAGCCAAGTCACCTACGAGCAGTACTTC. The J gene is TRBJ2-7, the V gene TRBV3-1; D ambiguous. The CDR3 has 12 residues. V was trimmed by 1 base and J by 2 bases, leaving 3 bases between them. Germline CDR1 is LGHDT and CDR2 is YNNKEL (reference sequence).

The chain uses TRBV18 and TRBJ2-1; possible D gene TRBD2, 6 bases. Germline V lookup: CDR1 KGHSH, CDR2 LQKENI. This CDR3 is built from 16 residues. The V gene lost 2 bases and the J gene lost 3 bases, with 14 bases spanning the gap. Here the CDR3 DNA reads TGTGCCAGCTCACCAACCGGAGCGGGTCTCTACAATGAGCAGTTCTTC. It encodes CASSPTGAGLYNEQFF.

There are a few counts of this clonotype. This chain links TRBV20-1 with TRBJ1-5, with 10 bases that match TRBD1. CDR3 length: 17 amino acids. Germline V lookup: CDR1 DFQATT, CDR2 SNEGSKA (reference sequence). V lost 5 bases to trimming and J lost 3 bases; unmatched junction nucleotides: 13. CDR3 sequence: CSALNTGTGEDNQPQHF. DNA of the CDR3: TGCAGTGCTTTAAATACCGGGACAGGGGAAGACAATCAGCCCCAGCATTTT.

This clonotype was counted between two and nine times. V is TRBV28 and J is TRBJ1-6; possibly TRBD1 for D (5 bases). Germline V CDR1 and CDR2: MDHEN, SYDVKM. Between the trimmed V and J ends, which lost 2 bases and 6 bases, there was a span of 8 bases. The CDR3 is 14 amino acids. CDR3 protein: CASSLTGLNSPLHF. The CDR3 bases are TGTGCCAGCAGTTTAACAGGCCTTAATTCACCCCTCCACTTT.

The chain carries TRBV3-1 and TRBJ2-3, with D maybe TRBD1 (5 bases). The CDR3 runs to 18 residues. CDR1 is LGHDT and CDR2 is YNNKEL in the germline V gene (reference sequence). V lost 0 bases and J 3 bases, leaving 19 bases between the germline ends. The CDR3 DNA reads TGTGCCAGCAGCCAAGATCTCGGGCAGGGTATGATGACAGATACGCAGTATTTT. This gives the protein CASSQDLGQGMMTDTQYF.

This clonotype showed up many times. This chain links TRBV28 with TRBJ2-7, with no clear D. This CDR3 has 12 amino acids. The germline gives CDR1 MDHEN, CDR2 SYDVKM. The V and J ends lost 10 bases and 2 bases respectively, with 12 bases between them. This CDR3 reads CATDSSAYEQYF. CDR3 sequence (DNA): TGTGCCACCGACTCATCCGCCTACGAGCAGTACTTC.

This clonotype was counted ten times or more. This chain joins TRBV6-2 or TRBV6-3 and TRBJ2-5; the D is unclear. The CDR3 has 12 residues. V shed 4 bases and J shed 3 bases, with 6 bases lying between them. The germline V gene has CDR1 MNHEY and CDR2 SVGEGT. CDR3 in amino acids: CASSSIEETQYF. The CDR3 DNA reads as TGTGCCAGCAGTTCCATCGAAGAGACCCAGTACTTC.

There are many counts of this clonotype. The chain carries TRBV2 and TRBJ2-1; 9 positions agree with TRBD1. Trimming removed 5 bases from V and 4 bases from J; junction bases left unmatched: 9. The CDR3 extends over 16 amino acids. CDR1 is SNHLY, CDR2 FYNNEI, per germline. The CDR3 sequence: CASSQTGTGLYNEQFF. In DNA, the CDR3 is TGTGCCAGCAGTCAGACCGGGACAGGGTTATACAATGAGCAGTTCTTC.

Ten or more counts support this clonotype. This chain uses TRBV7-2 with TRBJ2-2; 11 bases map to TRBD1. This CDR3 spans 15 amino acids. J was trimmed by 7 bases and V by 1 base; bases with no gene match: 2. Germline CDR1 and CDR2: SGHTA and FQGNSA. The CDR3 region has the DNA TGTGCCAGCAGCTTAGGGACAGGGGGCCACGGGGAGCTGTTTTTT. As protein: CASSLGTGGHGELFF.

The genes are TRBV27 and TRBJ2-1; TRBD1 might be the D (5 bases). The V end lost 8 bases, the J end lost 6 bases, and 8 bases lay between the germline ends. CDR3 size: 11 residues. The germline CDR1 and CDR2 sequences are MNHEY and SMNVEV (reference sequence). DNA for the CDR3: TGTGCCAGCCGACAGCTCAATGAGCAGTTCTTC. Translation: CASRQLNEQFF.

The chain links TRBV7-2 to TRBJ2-4; 11 bases align to TRBD2. V trimming: 1 base; J trimming: 10 bases; junction bases outside the gene matches: 9. Germline V lookup: CDR1 SGHTA, CDR2 FQGNSA. This CDR3 contains 16 residues. This CDR3 reads CASSLGVSGRASIQYF. The CDR3 DNA sequence: TGTGCCAGCAGCTTAGGGGTTAGCGGGAGGGCCTCTATTCAGTACTTC.

The chain employs TRBV7-2 and TRBJ1-3; perhaps TRBD1 as D (5 bases). The CDR3 sequence is 19 residues long. CDR1 and CDR2 from the germline V gene are SGHTA and FQGNSA. V was cut by 6 bases and J by 1 base, with 25 bases left in between. CDR3: CASSYPSGATVMSGNTIYF. The CDR3 DNA reads as TGTGCCAGCAGTTACCCCAGCGGAGCGACAGTGATGTCTGGAAACACCATATATTTT.

This clonotype was recorded at least ten times. The chain links TRBV2 to TRBJ1-2; maybe TRBD1 (6 bases). The CDR3 is 14 residues long. V was trimmed by 6 bases and J by 6 bases, leaving 17 bases between them. CDR1 is SNHLY, CDR2 FYNNEI, per germline. The CDR3 spells CASSVQGRGHGYTF. CDR3 nucleotide sequence: TGTGCCAGCAGCGTACAGGGTCGTGGGCATGGCTACACCTTC. The complete variable domain, with remaining parts taken from reference TRBV2 and TRBJ1-2, reads EPEVTQTPSHQVTQMGQEVILRCVPISNHLYFYWYRQILGQKVEFLVSFYNNEISEKSEIFDDQFSVERPDGSNFTLKIRSTKLEDSAMYFCASSVQGRGHGYTFGSGTRLTVV.